This entry lists 5 T cell receptor beta chains sequenced from one sample in a study of T-cell reconstitution after alpha-beta-depleted transplantation in children (TCRdb year 2016). The method was PCR. The data were produced on an Illumina HiSeq 2500. To normalize quantification of the TCRbeta repertoire, the TCR libraries were built with molecular barcoding that relied on unique molecular identifiers. The public reads were reprocessed in TCRdb via fastp at Q25 and MiXCR, keeping in-frame beta chains. Entries that share a CDR3 protein sequence are merged under the most common genes and DNA. This sample gives about 17,000 distinct CDR3 sequences in total; about 5.3% of them show up just once. Approximately 6.9% of the sample is in the top ten clones. In light of the paper, this sample's treatment or condition label describes: allogeneic hematopoietic cell transplantation with graft depleted of TCRalphabeta T cells and CD19 B cells.

The sample in question was PBMCs, obtained before TCRalphabeta/CD19-depleted stem cell transplant. The receptor source for this set is a boy aged 10-17 years with acute lymphoblastic leukemia, due to receive a stem cell transplant.

Many counts were recorded for this clonotype. The rearrangement uses TRBV29-1 and TRBJ2-7; D ambiguous. V lost 6 bases, J lost 0 bases, and 15 bases lay in between. From germline, CDR1 is SQVTM and CDR2 ANQGSEA. The CDR3 is 14 amino acids. The CDR3 DNA reads TGCAGCGTAAGAAAGACAATCCGCTCCTACGAGCAGTACTTC. Translation: CSVRKTIRSYEQYF.

By proportion, this clonotype is medium-sized. The V and J genes are TRBV4-3 and TRBJ1-5; D is unclear. V lost 1 base and J 7 bases, leaving 11 bases between the germline ends. Germline CDR1 reads LGHNA; CDR2 reads YSLEER. The CDR3 contains 14 residues. The CDR3 DNA reads TGCGCCAGCAGCCAAGGAGGGATGGGGCAGCCCCAGCATTTT. It encodes CASSQGGMGQPQHF.

This clonotype was seen ten or more times. The rearrangement links TRBV12-3 or TRBV12-4 to TRBJ1-2; D gene unclear. V was pared by 2 bases and J by 8 bases, with 12 bases between. This CDR3 region has 13 residues. The CDR3 region is CASSLSPWPGYTF. The CDR3 DNA is TGTGCCAGCAGTTTAAGTCCTTGGCCGGGCTACACCTTC.

In this sample, this clonotype turned up many times. This CDR3 reads CASSLGGPNPYGYTF. CDR3 nucleotide sequence: TGTGCCAGCAGCTTGGGGGGGCCCAATCCCTATGGCTACACCTTC. The chain combines TRBV7-9 with TRBJ1-2; maybe TRBD1 (6 bases). Germline assignment: CDR1 SEHNR and CDR2 FQNEAQ (reference sequence). The germline V and J ends were trimmed by 3 bases and 4 bases, with 15 bases remaining between them. The CDR3 has 15 residues.

This clonotype was detected ten times or more. The gene calls are TRBV7-2 and TRBJ1-1; D may be TRBD1 (5 bases). V was clipped by 5 bases and J by 3 bases, with 13 bases between them. The CDR3 has 14 residues. CDR1 and CDR2 (germline): SGHTA, FQGNSA. The DNA of the CDR3 is TGTGCCAGCAGCCCAGGGTTGGGGGACACTGAAGCTTTCTTT. Its protein product is CASSPGLGDTEAFF.